Included here is one T cell receptor beta chain sequence, with context. Its target is unknown. At one boundary the junction diverges from the germline segment, which might be a read error. The template, roughly 0.45 ug total RNA, yielded TCR beta cDNA made with a constant-region primer. Each TCR beta library was derived from three nested multiplex PCR rounds that employed slightly modified ARM-PCR. In the first two PCR rounds, TRBV1-TRBV30 forward primers were paired with a C-beta reverse primer, and each round lasted roughly 9 cycles. TCRdb used MiXCR to reprocess the multiplex PCR reads, holding one entry per CDR3 protein. Of just under 95,000 distinct CDR3 sequences listed, around 68% were seen once; the top ten hold around 30%. The sample is drawn from a study of tumor-infiltrating lymphocytes in primary liver carcinoma. Study-wide background: The tumors ranged from roughly 4 to 11 cm across and fell within stage T1-T3 N0M0. Regarding the study as a whole: Researchers found tumor-adjacent and tumor-blood pairs overlapped less than tumor region pairs.

The CDR3 loop spans 19 amino acids. CDR1 is SGHAT, CDR2 FQDESV, per germline (reference sequence). For each extraction, RNA and DNA were obtained together from 20-30 mg of unsorted bulk tissue. Sequencing was performed on tumor-adjacent normal liver tissue. The rearrangement links TRBV11-1 to TRBJ2-1, with 12 bases fitting TRBD2. The clonotype originates from a man aged 40-50 years with primary liver carcinoma and hepatitis B virus infection. CDR3 in amino acids: CASIFGPGLAGTSYNEQFF. CDR3 sequence (DNA): TGTGCCAGCATCTTTGGACCCGGACTAGCGGGAACCTCCTACAATGAACAGTTCTTC.